The 2 T cell receptor beta chains below come from one sample, sequenced in a study of blood T cell repertoires in COVID-19 (TCRdb year 2020). The library was made by the immunoSEQ multiplex PCR assay. TCRdb obtained this table from immuneACCESS and retained in-frame rearrangements with V and J assigned. These tables miss some clones; where compared with another copy, unresolved V genes account for less than half of the shortfall, and the remainder is unexplained. The sample data list over 250,000 clones, and approximately 83% of these were observed just once. The top ten hold approximately 11% of the sample. Source material: peripheral blood. The receptors originated from a woman in her 70s with acute or convalescent COVID-19.

The J gene is TRBJ2-3, the V gene TRBV6-1; tentatively, D is TRBD2 (7 bases). Trimming left V 0 bases short and J 6 bases short, with 13 bases between. Germline assignment: CDR1 MNHNS and CDR2 SASEGT. The CDR3 sequence is 15 residues long. The DNA of the CDR3 is TGTGCCAGCAGTGAAGCGGGGGGGCCTGTGGATACGCAGTATTTT. This sequence encodes CASSEAGGPVDTQYF.

As for this clone: The same CDR3 arises from other DNA sequences in this sample as well. The rearrangement joins TRBV5-1 to TRBJ1-2, with 7 positions matching TRBD1. Germline CDR1 SGHRS, CDR2 YFSETQ. The CDR3 is 13 amino acids. V lost 1 base to trimming and J lost 5 bases; unmatched junction nucleotides: 2. Here the CDR3 DNA reads TGCGCCAGCAGCTTGACAGGGGCGTATGGCTACACCTTC. It specifies CASSLTGAYGYTF.